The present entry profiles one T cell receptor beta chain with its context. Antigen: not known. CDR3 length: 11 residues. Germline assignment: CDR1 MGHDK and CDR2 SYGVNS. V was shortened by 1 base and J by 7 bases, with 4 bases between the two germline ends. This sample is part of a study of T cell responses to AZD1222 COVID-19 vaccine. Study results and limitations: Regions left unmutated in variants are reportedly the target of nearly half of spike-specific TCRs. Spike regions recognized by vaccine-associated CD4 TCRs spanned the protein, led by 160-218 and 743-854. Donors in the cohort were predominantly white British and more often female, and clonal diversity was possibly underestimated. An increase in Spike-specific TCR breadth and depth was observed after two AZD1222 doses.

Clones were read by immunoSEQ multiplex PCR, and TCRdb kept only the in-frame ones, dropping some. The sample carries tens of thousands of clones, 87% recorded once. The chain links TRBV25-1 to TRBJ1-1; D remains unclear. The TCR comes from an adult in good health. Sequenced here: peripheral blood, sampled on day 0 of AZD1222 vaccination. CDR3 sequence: CASSEWDEAFF. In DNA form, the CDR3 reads TGTGCCAGCAGTGAATGGGATGAAGCTTTCTTT.